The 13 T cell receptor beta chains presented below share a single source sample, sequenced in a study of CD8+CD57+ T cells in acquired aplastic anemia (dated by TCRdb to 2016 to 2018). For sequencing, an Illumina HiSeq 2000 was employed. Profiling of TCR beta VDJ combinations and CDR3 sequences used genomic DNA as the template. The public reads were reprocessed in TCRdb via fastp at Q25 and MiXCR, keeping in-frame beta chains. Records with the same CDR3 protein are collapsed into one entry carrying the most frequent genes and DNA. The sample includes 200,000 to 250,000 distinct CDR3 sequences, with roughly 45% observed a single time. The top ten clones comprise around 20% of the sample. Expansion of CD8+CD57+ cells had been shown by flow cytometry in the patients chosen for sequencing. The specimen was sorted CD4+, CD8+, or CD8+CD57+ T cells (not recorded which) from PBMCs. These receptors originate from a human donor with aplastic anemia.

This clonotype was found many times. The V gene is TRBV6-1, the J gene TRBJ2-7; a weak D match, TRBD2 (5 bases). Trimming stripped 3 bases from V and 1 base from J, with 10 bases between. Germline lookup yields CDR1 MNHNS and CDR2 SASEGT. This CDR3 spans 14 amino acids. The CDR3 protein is CASSDISVSYEQYF. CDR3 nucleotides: TGTGCCAGCAGTGACATTAGCGTGTCCTACGAGCAGTACTTC.

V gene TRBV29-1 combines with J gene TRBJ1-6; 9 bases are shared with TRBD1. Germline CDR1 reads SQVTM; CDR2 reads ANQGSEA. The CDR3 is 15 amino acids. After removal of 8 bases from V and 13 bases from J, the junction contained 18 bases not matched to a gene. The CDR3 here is CSSLQDGQGLDPLHF. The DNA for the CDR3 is TGCAGCAGCCTTCAGGACGGACAGGGGTTGGACCCCCTCCACTTT. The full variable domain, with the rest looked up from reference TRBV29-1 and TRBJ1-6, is SAVISQKPSRDICQRGTSLTIQCQVDSQVTMMFWYRQQPGQSLTLIATANQGSEATYESGFVIDKFPISRPNLTFSTLTVSNMSPEDSSIYLCSSLQDGQGLDPLHFGNGTRLTVT.

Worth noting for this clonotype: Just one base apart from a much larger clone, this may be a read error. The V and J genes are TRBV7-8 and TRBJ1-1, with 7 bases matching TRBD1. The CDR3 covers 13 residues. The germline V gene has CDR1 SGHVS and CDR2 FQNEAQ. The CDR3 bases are TGTGCCAGCAGCTTTGGGACAGCCACTGGAGCTTTCTTT. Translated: CASSFGTATGAFF.

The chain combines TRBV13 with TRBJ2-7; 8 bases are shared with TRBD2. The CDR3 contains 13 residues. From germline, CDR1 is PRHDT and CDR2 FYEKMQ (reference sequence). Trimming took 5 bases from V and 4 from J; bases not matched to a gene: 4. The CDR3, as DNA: TGTGCCAGCAGCGATACGGGGGGGTACGAGCAGTACTTC. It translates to CASSDTGGYEQYF.

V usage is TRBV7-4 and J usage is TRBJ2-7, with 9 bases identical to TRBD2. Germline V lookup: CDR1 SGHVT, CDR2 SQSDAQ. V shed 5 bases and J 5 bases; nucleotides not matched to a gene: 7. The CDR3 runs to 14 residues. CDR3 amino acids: CASSVGASGDEQYF. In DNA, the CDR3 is TGTGCCAGCAGCGTAGGAGCTAGCGGGGACGAGCAGTACTTC.

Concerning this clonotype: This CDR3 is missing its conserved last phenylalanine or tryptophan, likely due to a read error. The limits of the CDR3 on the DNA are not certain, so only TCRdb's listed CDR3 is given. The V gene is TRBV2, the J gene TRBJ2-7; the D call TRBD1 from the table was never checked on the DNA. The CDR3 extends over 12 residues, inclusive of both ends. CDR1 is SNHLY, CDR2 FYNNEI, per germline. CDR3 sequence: CASSRTIYEQDS.

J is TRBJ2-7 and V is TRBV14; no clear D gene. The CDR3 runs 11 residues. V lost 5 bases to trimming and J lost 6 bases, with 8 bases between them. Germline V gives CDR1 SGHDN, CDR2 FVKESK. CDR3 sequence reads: CASSSRSEQYF. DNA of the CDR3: TGTGCCAGCAGCTCCCGAAGCGAGCAGTACTTC.

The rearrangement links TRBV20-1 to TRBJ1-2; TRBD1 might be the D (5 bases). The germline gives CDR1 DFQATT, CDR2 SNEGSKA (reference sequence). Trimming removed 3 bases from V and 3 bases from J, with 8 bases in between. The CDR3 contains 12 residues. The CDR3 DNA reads TGCAGTGCTAGTGGGGGGTACTATGGCTACACCTTC. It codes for CSASGGYYGYTF.

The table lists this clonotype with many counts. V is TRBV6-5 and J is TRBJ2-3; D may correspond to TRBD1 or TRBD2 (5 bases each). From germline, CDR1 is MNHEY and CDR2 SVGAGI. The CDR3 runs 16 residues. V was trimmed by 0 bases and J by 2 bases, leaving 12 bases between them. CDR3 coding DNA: TGTGCCAGCAGTTACTCTGGGGGTCTACTCACAGATACGCAGTATTTT. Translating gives CASSYSGGLLTDTQYF.

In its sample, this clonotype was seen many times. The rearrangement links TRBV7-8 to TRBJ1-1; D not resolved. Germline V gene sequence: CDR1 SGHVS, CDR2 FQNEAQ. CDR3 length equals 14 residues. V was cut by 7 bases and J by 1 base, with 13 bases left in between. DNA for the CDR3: TGTGCCAGCAACCAAGGTCAAGGGAACACTGAAGCTTTCTTT. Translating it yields CASNQGQGNTEAFF.

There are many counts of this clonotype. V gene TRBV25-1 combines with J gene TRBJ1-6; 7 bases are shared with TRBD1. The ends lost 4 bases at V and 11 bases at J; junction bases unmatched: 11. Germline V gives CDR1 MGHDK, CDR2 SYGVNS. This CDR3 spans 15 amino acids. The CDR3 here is CASSGPGTDFTPLHF. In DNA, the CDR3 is TGTGCCAGCAGTGGCCCCGGGACAGACTTCACACCCCTCCACTTT. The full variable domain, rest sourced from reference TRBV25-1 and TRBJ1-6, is EADIYQTPRYLVIGTGKKITLECSQTMGHDKMYWYQQDPGMELHLIHYSYGVNSTEKGDLSSESTVSRIRTEHFPLTLESARPSHTSQYLCASSGPGTDFTPLHFGNGTRLTVT.

Here the CDR3 DNA reads TGTGCCAGCAGGGATCTCGGAGGGCAGGCCGAGCAGTACTTC. Its translation: CASRDLGGQAEQYF. The genes are TRBV7-9 and TRBJ2-7; D perhaps matches TRBD2 (6 bases). V was trimmed by 6 bases and J by 6 bases, leaving 18 bases between them. Germline V gene sequence: CDR1 SEHNR, CDR2 FQNEAQ (reference sequence). The CDR3 covers 14 residues.

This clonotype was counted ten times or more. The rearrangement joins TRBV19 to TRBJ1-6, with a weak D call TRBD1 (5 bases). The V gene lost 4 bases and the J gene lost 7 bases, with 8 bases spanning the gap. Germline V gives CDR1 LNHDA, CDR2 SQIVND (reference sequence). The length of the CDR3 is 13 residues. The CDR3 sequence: CASSTGLNSPLHF. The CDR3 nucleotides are TGTGCCAGTAGTACGGGGCTCAATTCACCCCTCCACTTT. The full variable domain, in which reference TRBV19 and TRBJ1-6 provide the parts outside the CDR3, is DGGITQSPKYLFRKEGQNVTLSCEQNLNHDAMYWYRQDPGQGLRLIYYSQIVNDFQKGDIAEGYSVSREKKESFPLTVTSAQKNPTAFYLCASSTGLNSPLHFGNGTRLTVT.